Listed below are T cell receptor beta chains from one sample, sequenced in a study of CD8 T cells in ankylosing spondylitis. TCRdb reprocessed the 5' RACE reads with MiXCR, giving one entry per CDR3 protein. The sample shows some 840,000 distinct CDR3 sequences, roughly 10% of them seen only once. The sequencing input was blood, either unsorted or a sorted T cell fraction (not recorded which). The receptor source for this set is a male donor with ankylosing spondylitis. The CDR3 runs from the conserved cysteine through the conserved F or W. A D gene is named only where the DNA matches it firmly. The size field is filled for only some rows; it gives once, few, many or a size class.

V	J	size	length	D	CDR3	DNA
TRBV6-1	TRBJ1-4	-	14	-	CASRPGGSGEKLFF	TGTGCCAGCAGGCCTGGCGGGTCGGGGGAAAAACTGTTTTTT
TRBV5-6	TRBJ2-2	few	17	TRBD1	CASSLYTQGARTGELFF	TGTGCCAGCAGCTTGTACACACAGGGGGCGCGTACCGGGGAGCTGTTTTTT
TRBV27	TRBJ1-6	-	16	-	CASRRGFASYNSPLHF	TGTGCCAGCAGGAGGGGTTTCGCCTCCTATAATTCACCCCTCCACTTT
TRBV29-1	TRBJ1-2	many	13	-	CSVLGGRLYGYTF	TGCAGCGTGTTAGGGGGAAGGCTCTATGGCTACACCTTC
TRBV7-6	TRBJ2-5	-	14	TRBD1	CASSLETGQESQYF	TGTGCCAGCAGCTTAGAGACAGGGCAAGAGTCCCAGTACTTC
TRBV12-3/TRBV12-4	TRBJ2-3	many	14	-	CASSLMQVTDTQYF	TGTGCCAGCAGTTTAATGCAGGTCACAGATACGCAGTATTTT
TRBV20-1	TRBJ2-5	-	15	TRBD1	CSARVAGTGLETQYF	TGCAGTGCTAGAGTAGCCGGGACAGGGCTAGAGACCCAGTACTTC
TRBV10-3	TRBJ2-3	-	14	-	CAISDRTGGDTQYF	TGTGCCATCAGTGACCGGACTGGGGGAGATACGCAGTATTTT
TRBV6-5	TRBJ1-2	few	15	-	CASSYDPEGWNGYTF	TGTGCCAGCAGTTACGACCCTGAGGGCTGGAATGGCTACACCTTC
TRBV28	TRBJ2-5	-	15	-	CASSLLAPRPETQYF	TGTGCCAGCAGTTTATTGGCTCCACGCCCAGAGACCCAGTACTTC
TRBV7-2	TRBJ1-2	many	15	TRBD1	CASSPGQGANYGYTF	TGTGCCAGCAGCCCAGGACAGGGGGCGAACTATGGCTACACCTTC
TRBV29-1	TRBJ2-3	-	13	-	CSVVAGRTDTQYF	TGCAGCGTTGTGGCGGGAAGAACAGATACGCAGTATTTT
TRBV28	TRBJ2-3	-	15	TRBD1	CASLSPGQGTDTQYF	TGTGCCAGCCTTTCCCCCGGACAGGGCACAGATACGCAGTATTTT
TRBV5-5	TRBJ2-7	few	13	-	CASSRQWGYEQYF	TGTGCCAGCAGCAGACAGTGGGGATACGAGCAGTACTTC